The 9 T cell receptor beta chains in this list originate from one sample, sequenced in a study of cytomegalovirus exposure and HLA in healthy donors. The study ran its PCR with 60 Vbeta and 13 Jbeta primers. Clones were sequenced by immunoSEQ multiplex PCR, and TCRdb holds only the in-frame ones, with some missing. The sample yields some 140,000 clones, over 60% seen once. The sample was PBMCs. Receptors originate from a male donor in good health and CMV-seropositive.

There are a few counts of this clone. The rearrangement uses TRBV27 and TRBJ1-4; D gene uncertain. CDR1 and CDR2 (germline): MNHEY, SMNVEV (reference sequence). Trimming took off 0 bases at V and 3 bases at J, with 14 bases between the two ends. The CDR3 contains 17 residues. The DNA of the CDR3 is TGTGCCAGCAGTTTATCATGGTCGAGGGCGTCTAATGAAAAACTGTTTTTT. Translation gives CASSLSWSRASNEKLFF. Drawing the rest from reference TRBV27 and TRBJ1-4, the complete variable domain is EAQVTQNPRYLITVTGKKLTVTCSQNMNHEYMSWYRQDPGLGLRQIYYSMNVEVTDKGDVPEGYKVSRKEKRNFPLILESPSPNQTSLYFCASSLSWSRASNEKLFFGSGTQLSVL.

CDR3 DNA sequence: TGTGCCAGCAGCTTTGACCGGGGAAGCTACACCTTC. Translated, it gives CASSFDRGSYTF. This sequence joins TRBV7-9 and TRBJ1-2; D not resolved. This CDR3 comprises 12 residues. CDR1 is SEHNR and CDR2 is FQNEAQ in the germline V gene (reference sequence). The V gene lost 3 bases and the J gene lost 9 bases, with 11 bases spanning the gap.

This clone was picked up a small number of times. The junction shows a germline mismatch at one end, possibly a read error. The chain recombines TRBV6-1 with TRBJ2-5; TRBD1 agrees at 8 bases. Germline lookup yields CDR1 MNHNS and CDR2 SASEGT. The CDR3 has 16 residues. The CDR3 spells CASREAGTGNQETQYF. In DNA, the CDR3 is TGTGCCAGCAGAGAAGCCGGGACAGGCAACCAAGAGACCCAGTACTTC.

The chain combines TRBV7-8 with TRBJ2-5; 12 bases match TRBD2. V trimming: 5 bases; J trimming: 5 bases; junction bases outside the gene matches: 15. This CDR3 is 18 amino acids long. In germline, CDR1 is SGHVS, CDR2 FQNEAQ. This CDR3 reads CASSRTSSGGAVLETQYF. In nucleotides, the CDR3 is TGTGCCAGCAGCCGAACCTCTAGCGGGGGGGCCGTGTTGGAGACCCAGTACTTC.

The J gene is TRBJ2-3, the V gene TRBV10-2; TRBD2 agrees at 9 bases. The CDR3 length is 18 residues. The germline V gene encodes CDR1 WSHSY and CDR2 SAAADI. Losses at the gene ends were 3 bases for V and 3 bases for J; bases not matched to a gene: 13. The CDR3 nucleotides read TGCGCCAGCAGTGAAACTGGCGGGAGGGCCGGGGGTACAGATACGCAGTATTTT. It specifies CASSETGGRAGGTDTQYF.

The chain recombines TRBV29-1 with TRBJ2-7, with TRBD1 matching 8 bases. The CDR3 contains 13 residues. V lost 7 bases and J lost 5; bases outside the gene matches: 10. Germline CDR1 and CDR2: SQVTM and ANQGSEA. CDR3 DNA: TGCAGCGCCGACGTCGGACAGGGTCACGAGCAGTACTTC. It specifies CSADVGQGHEQYF.

The chain joins TRBV6-1 to TRBJ2-7; 8 bases match TRBD2. The CDR3 covers 15 residues. V shed 1 base, J shed 3 bases, and the junction held 5 bases outside the gene matches. Germline V gene lookup returns CDR1 MNHNS and CDR2 SASEGT. The CDR3 coding sequence is TGTGCCAGCAGTGAAGAGGACGGGGGGGTCTACGAGCAGTACTTC. It is translated as CASSEEDGGVYEQYF.

The chain carries TRBV15 and TRBJ2-1; TRBD2 matches 10 bases. CDR1 and CDR2 (germline): LNHNV, YYDKDF (reference sequence). J gave up 2 bases and V 4 bases, and 5 bases lay outside the gene matches. The CDR3 is 16 amino acids. CDR3 region: CATSTPSGRTYNEQFF. The DNA for the CDR3 is TGTGCCACCAGCACCCCTAGCGGGAGAACCTACAATGAGCAGTTCTTC.

The chain carries TRBV4-1 and TRBJ1-6, with 7 positions matching TRBD1. CDR1 is MGHRA and CDR2 is YSYEKL in the germline V gene. Losses at the gene ends were 1 base for V and 6 bases for J; bases not matched to a gene: 12. The CDR3 covers 18 residues. CDR3 amino acids: CASSQVILGQRINSPLHF. In DNA, the CDR3 is TGCGCCAGCAGCCAAGTCATTTTGGGACAGAGAATTAATTCACCCCTCCACTTT.